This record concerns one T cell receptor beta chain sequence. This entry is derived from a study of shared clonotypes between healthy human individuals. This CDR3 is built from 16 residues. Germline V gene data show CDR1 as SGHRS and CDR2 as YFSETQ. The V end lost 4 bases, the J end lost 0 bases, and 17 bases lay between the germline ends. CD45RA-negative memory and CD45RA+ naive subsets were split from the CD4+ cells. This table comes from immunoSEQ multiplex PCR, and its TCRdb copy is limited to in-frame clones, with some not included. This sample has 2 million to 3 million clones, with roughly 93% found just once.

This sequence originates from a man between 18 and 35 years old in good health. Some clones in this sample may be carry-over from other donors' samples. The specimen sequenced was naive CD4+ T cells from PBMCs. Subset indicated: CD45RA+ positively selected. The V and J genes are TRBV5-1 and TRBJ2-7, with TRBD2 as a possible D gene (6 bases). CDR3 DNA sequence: TGCGCCAGCAGCACAACGGGACTCCAAAGCTCCTACGAGCAGTACTTC. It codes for CASSTTGLQSSYEQYF.